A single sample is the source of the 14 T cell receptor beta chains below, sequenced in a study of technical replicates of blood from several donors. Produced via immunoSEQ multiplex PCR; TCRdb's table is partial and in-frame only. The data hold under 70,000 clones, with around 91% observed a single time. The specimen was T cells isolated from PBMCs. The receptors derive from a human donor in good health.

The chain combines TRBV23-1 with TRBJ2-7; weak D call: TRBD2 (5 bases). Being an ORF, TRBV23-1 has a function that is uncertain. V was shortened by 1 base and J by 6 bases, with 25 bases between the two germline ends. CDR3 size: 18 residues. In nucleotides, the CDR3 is TGCGCCAGCAGTCAATTAGTAGCGTGGCAGGTGCTTTGCTCCGAGCAGTACTTC. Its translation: CASSQLVAWQVLCSEQYF.

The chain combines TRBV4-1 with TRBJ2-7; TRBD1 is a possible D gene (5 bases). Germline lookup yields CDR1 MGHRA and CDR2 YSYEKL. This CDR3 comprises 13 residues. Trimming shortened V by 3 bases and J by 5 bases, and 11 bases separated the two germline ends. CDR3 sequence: CASSHRTRDEQYF. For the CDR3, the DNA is TGCGCCAGCAGCCATAGGACCAGGGACGAGCAGTACTTC.

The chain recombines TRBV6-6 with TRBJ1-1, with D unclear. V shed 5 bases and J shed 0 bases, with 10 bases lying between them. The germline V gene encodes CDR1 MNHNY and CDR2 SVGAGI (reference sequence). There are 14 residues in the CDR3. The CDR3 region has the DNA TGTGCCAGCAGTCCCCAGGTCATGAACACTGAAGCTTTCTTT. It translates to CASSPQVMNTEAFF.

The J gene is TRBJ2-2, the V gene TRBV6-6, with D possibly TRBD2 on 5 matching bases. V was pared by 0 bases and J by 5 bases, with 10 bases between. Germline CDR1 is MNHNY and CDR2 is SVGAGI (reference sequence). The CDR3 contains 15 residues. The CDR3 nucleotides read TGTGCCAGCAGTTACTCGAGATCGGGAACCGGGGAGCTGTTTTTT. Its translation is CASSYSRSGTGELFF.

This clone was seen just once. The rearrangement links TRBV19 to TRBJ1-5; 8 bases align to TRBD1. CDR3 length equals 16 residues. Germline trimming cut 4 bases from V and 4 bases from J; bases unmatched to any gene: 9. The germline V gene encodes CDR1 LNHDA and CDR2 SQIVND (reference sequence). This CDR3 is CASSRVGDRSNQPQHF. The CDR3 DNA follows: TGTGCCAGTAGTAGGGTCGGGGACAGGTCTAATCAGCCCCAGCATTTT.

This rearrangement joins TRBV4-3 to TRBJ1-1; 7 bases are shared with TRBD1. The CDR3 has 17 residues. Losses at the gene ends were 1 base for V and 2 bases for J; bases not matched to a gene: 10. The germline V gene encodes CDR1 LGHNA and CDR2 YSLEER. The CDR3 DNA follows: TGCGCCAGCAGCCAAGTGGCAGAGGGGACAGCAAACACTGAAGCTTTCTTT. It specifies CASSQVAEGTANTEAFF.

CDR3 sequence: CASSPGTGELYEQYF. The DNA of the CDR3 is TGTGCCAGCTCACCCGGGACAGGGGAGCTCTACGAGCAGTACTTC. The chain is built from TRBV18 and TRBJ2-7, with TRBD1 identical over 10 bases. Germline lookup yields CDR1 KGHSH and CDR2 LQKENI. V shed 3 bases and J 3 bases; nucleotides not matched to a gene: 5. The length of the CDR3 is 15 residues.

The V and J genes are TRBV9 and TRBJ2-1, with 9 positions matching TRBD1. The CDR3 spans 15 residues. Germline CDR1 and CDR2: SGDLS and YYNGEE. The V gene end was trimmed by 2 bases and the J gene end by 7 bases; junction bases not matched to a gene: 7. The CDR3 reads CASSVFGTGSNEQFF. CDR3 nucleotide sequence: TGTGCCAGCAGCGTTTTTGGGACAGGGTCAAATGAGCAGTTCTTC. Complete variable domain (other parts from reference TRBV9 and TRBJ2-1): DSGVTQTPKHLITATGQRVTLRCSPRSGDLSVYWYQQSLDQGLQFLIQYYNGEERAKGNILERFSAQQFPDLHSELNLSSLELGDSALYFCASSVFGTGSNEQFFGPGTRLTVL.

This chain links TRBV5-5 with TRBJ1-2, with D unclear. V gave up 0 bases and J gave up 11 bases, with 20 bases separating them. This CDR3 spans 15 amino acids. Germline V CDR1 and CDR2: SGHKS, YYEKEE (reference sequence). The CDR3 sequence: CASSLGRAVVLGYTF. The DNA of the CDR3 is TGTGCCAGCAGCTTGGGGAGGGCAGTCGTTCTTGGGTACACCTTC.

This chain's CDR3 is CASRPWTGWTSSGANVLTF. The CDR3 nucleotides read TGTGCCAGCAGACCTTGGACAGGTTGGACCTCCTCTGGGGCCAACGTCCTGACTTTC. The chain recombines TRBV27 with TRBJ2-6; 7 nucleotides match TRBD1. The V gene end was trimmed by 6 bases and the J gene end by 0 bases; junction bases not matched to a gene: 14. CDR1 is MNHEY, CDR2 SMNVEV, per germline (reference sequence). This CDR3 has 19 residues.

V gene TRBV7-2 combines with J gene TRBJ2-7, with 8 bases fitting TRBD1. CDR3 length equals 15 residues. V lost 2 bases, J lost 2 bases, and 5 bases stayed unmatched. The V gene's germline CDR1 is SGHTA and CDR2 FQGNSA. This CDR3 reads CASSLMGTGTYEQYF. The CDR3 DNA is TGTGCCAGCAGCTTAATGGGGACAGGCACCTACGAGCAGTACTTC. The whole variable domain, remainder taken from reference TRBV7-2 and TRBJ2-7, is GAGVSQSPSNKVTEKGKDVELRCDPISGHTALYWYRQSLGQGLEFLIYFQGNSAPDKSGLPSDRFSAERTGGSVSTLTIQRTQQEDSAVYLCASSLMGTGTYEQYFGPGTRLTVT.

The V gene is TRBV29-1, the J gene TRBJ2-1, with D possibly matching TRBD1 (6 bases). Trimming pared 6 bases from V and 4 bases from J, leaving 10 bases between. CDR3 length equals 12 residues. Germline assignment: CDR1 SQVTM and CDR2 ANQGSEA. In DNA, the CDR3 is TGCAGCGTCGCTGGGACATACAATGAGCAGTTCTTC. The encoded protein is CSVAGTYNEQFF.

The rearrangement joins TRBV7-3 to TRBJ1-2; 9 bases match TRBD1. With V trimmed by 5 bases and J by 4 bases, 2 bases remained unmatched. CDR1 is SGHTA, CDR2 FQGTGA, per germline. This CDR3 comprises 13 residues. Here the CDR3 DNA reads TGTGCCAGCAGCAAGACAGGGGGCTATGGCTACACCTTC. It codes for CASSKTGGYGYTF. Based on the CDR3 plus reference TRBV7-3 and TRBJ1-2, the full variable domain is GAGVSQTPSNKVTEKGKYVELRCDPISGHTALYWYRQSLGQGPEFLIYFQGTGAADDSGLPNDRFFAVRPEGSVSTLKIQRTERGDSAVYLCASSKTGGYGYTFGSGTRLTVV.

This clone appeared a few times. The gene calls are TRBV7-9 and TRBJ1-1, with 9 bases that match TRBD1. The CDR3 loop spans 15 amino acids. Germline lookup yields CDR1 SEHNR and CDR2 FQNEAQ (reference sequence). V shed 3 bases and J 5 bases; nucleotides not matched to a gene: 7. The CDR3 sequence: CASSLPGQGTTEAFF. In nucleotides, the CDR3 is TGTGCCAGCAGCTTGCCGGGACAGGGCACGACTGAAGCTTTCTTT.